Reported below is one T cell receptor beta chain. Profiling relied on immunoSEQ multiplex PCR, and the TCRdb table lists in-frame clones only, not all of them. This sample has 150,000 or so clones; about 75% occur once, and the top ten carry 5.1%. This CDR3 has 13 amino acids. With 3 bases removed from V and 6 bases from J, the gap between germline ends came to 9 bases. CDR1 is MDHEN and CDR2 is SYDVKM in the germline V gene. The sample is drawn from a study of cytotoxic CD8 clonotypes in ibrutinib-treated CLL. The source material was PBMCs, sampled after 24 months of ibrutinib treatment. The sequence came from a human donor with chronic lymphocytic leukemia. The genes are TRBV28 and TRBJ1-5; no firm D call. CDR3 nucleotides: TGTGCCAGCAGTTTTCCGAGTGGTCAGCCCCAGCATTTT. Protein sequence: CASSFPSGQPQHF.